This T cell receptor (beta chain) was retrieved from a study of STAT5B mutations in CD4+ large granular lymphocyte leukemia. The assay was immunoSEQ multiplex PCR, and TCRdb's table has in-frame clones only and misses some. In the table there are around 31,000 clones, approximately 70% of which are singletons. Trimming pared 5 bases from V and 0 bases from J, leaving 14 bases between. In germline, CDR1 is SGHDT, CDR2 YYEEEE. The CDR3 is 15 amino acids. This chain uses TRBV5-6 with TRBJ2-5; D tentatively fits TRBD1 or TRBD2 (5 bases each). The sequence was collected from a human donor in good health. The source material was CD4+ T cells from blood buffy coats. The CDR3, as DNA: TGTGCCAGCAGGGGCCGGGTGGGACACCAAGAGACCCAGTACTTC. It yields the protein CASRGRVGHQETQYF.